This TCR beta chain was documented in a study of vaccination effects on CD4 cells after COVID-19. On the study more broadly: Every participant took two doses of the BNT162b2 or mRNA-1273 vaccine.

Antigen-specific CD4+ T cells were expanded with viral peptide pools in the ViraFEST assay before sequencing. The authors isolated CD4+ T cells after around 11 days of culture. Infection with SARS-CoV-2 occurred in the person between March and December 2020, and PCR confirmed it. The assay was immunoSEQ multiplex PCR, and TCRdb's table has in-frame clones only and misses some. The repertoire has under 65,000 clones, around 82% of them found once; the top ten carry around 5.5%. Note on this clone: Antigen: not known.

The source is a human donor who had a prior SARS-CoV-2 infection. The input for sequencing was CD4+ T cells from PBMCs cultured with HIV peptides, taken before COVID-19 vaccination. Subset described: HIV-1 Nef peptide pool negative control/reference culture.

The CDR3 bases are TGTGCCACCAGCAGAGATCGGGTGGGTGCCAAAAACATTCAGTACTTC. Its protein is CATSRDRVGAKNIQYF. The chain combines TRBV15 with TRBJ2-4; no firm D call. From germline, CDR1 is LNHNV and CDR2 YYDKDF (reference sequence). The germline V and J ends were trimmed by 0 bases and 1 base, with 10 bases remaining between them. The CDR3 runs to 16 residues.